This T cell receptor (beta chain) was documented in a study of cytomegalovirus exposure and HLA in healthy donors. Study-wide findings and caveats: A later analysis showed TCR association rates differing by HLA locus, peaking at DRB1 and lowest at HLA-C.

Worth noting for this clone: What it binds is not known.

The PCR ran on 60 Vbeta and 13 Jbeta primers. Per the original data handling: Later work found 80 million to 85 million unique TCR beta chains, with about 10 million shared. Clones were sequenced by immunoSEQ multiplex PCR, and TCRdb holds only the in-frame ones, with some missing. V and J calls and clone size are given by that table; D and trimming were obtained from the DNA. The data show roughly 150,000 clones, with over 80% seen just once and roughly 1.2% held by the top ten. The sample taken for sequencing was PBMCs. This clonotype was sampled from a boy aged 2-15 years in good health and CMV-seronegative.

The CDR3 sequence: CASSPQGGMGTEAFF. DNA of the CDR3: TGTGCCAGCAGCCCCCAGGGGGGTATGGGCACTGAAGCTTTCTTT. The chain links TRBV9 to TRBJ1-1; 7 bases map to TRBD1. The CDR3 runs to 15 residues. After removal of 4 bases from V and 4 bases from J, the junction contained 10 bases not matched to a gene. Germline CDR1 reads SGDLS; CDR2 reads YYNGEE. Full variable domain (remainder filled in from reference TRBV9 and TRBJ1-1): DSGVTQTPKHLITATGQRVTLRCSPRSGDLSVYWYQQSLDQGLQFLIQYYNGEERAKGNILERFSAQQFPDLHSELNLSSLELGDSALYFCASSPQGGMGTEAFFGQGTRLTVV.